Listed below are T cell receptor beta chains from one sample, sequenced in a study of cytomegalovirus exposure and HLA in healthy donors. The assay was immunoSEQ multiplex PCR, and TCRdb's table has in-frame clones only and misses some. The sample holds roughly 150,000 clones, about 82% seen once. The source material was PBMCs. These receptors all come from a woman in her forties in good health and CMV-seropositive. The CDR3 runs from the conserved cysteine through the conserved F or W. Fields, in order: CDR3 length, clone size, V gene, J gene, D gene, CDR3 protein, CDR3 DNA. D genes are given only for firm matches. Expanded clones get a size class; other rows say once, few or many, or leave the size out.

>16|NA|TRBV9|TRBJ2-2|TRBD1
CASSVPRTGDTGELFF
TGTGCCAGCAGCGTACCCCGGACAGGGGACACCGGGGAGCTGTTTTTT
>15|NA|TRBV7-3|TRBJ2-2|TRBD2
CASSFGLAGAGELFF
TGTGCCAGCAGCTTCGGACTAGCGGGAGCCGGGGAGCTGTTTTTT
>14|NA|TRBV9|TRBJ2-2|TRBD2
CASTPGGGPGELFF
TGTGCCAGCACCCCGGGAGGAGGGCCCGGGGAGCTGTTTTTT
>17|NA|TRBV7-9|TRBJ2-3|NA
CASSGRDRPPFTDTQYF
TGTGCCAGCAGCGGGAGAGACAGGCCCCCTTTCACAGATACGCAGTATTTT
>18|NA|TRBV7-9|TRBJ2-1|TRBD2
CASSLGPSGSKPYNEQFF
TGTGCCAGCAGCTTAGGGCCTAGCGGGAGTAAGCCCTACAATGAGCAGTTCTTC
>16|NA|TRBV4-3|TRBJ1-1|TRBD1
CASSHFLTGGNTEAFF
TGCGCCAGCAGCCATTTTCTCACAGGGGGGAACACTGAAGCTTTCTTT
>11|NA|TRBV29-1|TRBJ1-2|NA
CSVESGVGYTF
TGCAGCGTTGAATCAGGGGTAGGCTACACCTTC
>15|NA|TRBV21-1|TRBJ2-5|NA
CASSKAQIPPETQYF
TGTGCCAGCAGCAAAGCACAGATTCCCCCAGAGACCCAGTACTTC
>15|once|TRBV11-2|TRBJ2-7|TRBD2
CASSLSGGFSYEQYF
TGTGCCAGCAGCCTCAGCGGGGGATTCTCCTACGAGCAGTACTTC
>12|NA|TRBV29-1|TRBJ2-7|NA
CSARRGLHEQYF
TGCAGCGCCAGGAGGGGGCTCCACGAGCAGTACTTC
>11|NA|TRBV28|TRBJ2-5|NA
CASRIEETQYF
TGTGCCAGCAGAATAGAAGAGACCCAGTACTTC
>16|NA|TRBV6-4|TRBJ2-3|TRBD2
CASSVLAGDSTDTQYF
TGTGCCAGCAGTGTGCTAGCGGGTGATAGCACAGATACGCAGTATTTT
>15|NA|TRBV4-3|TRBJ1-5|NA
CASSQDQGSNQPQHF
TGCGCCAGCAGCCAAGACCAGGGAAGCAATCAGCCCCAGCATTTT
>13|NA|TRBV6-6|TRBJ1-4|NA
CASTRLANEKLFF
TGTGCCAGCACTCGTTTGGCAAATGAAAAACTGTTTTTT
>15|NA|TRBV6-4|TRBJ2-2|NA
CASSDQGTGTGELFF
TGTGCCAGCAGTGATCAGGGGACGGGCACCGGGGAGCTGTTTTTT
>17|NA|TRBV6-1|TRBJ1-5|TRBD1
CASSVGTGRESNQPQHF
TGTGCCAGCAGTGTCGGGACAGGGAGAGAGAGCAATCAGCCCCAGCATTTT
>15|NA|TRBV30|TRBJ2-5|TRBD2
CAWSVSGLAAETQYF
TGTGCCTGGAGCGTCAGCGGACTAGCGGCGGAGACCCAGTACTTC
>17|NA|TRBV4-2|TRBJ2-5|NA
CASSQETRTMLQETQYF
TGTGCCAGCAGCCAAGAAACCAGGACTATGCTCCAAGAGACCCAGTACTTC
>20|NA|TRBV23-1|TRBJ2-4|TRBD1
CASSQGQGKGKSLAKNIQYF
TGCGCCAGCAGTCAGGGACAGGGAAAAGGAAAATCTTTAGCCAAAAACATTCAGTACTTC
>12|NA|TRBV6-5|TRBJ1-3|NA
CASHRGKYTIYF
TGTGCCAGTCATAGAGGGAAATACACCATATATTTT
>16|NA|TRBV5-1|TRBJ2-1|TRBD2
CASSLDLTSRYNEQFF
TGCGCCAGCAGCTTGGACTTGACTAGCCGCTACAATGAGCAGTTCTTC
>14|NA|TRBV5-1|TRBJ2-2|NA
CASSFGSGGGELFF
TGCGCCAGCAGCTTTGGGTCCGGGGGCGGGGAGCTGTTTTTT
>14|NA|TRBV6-5|TRBJ2-1|TRBD2
CASSSLAGVNEQFF
TGTGCCAGCAGCTCTTTAGCGGGGGTCAATGAGCAGTTCTTC
>14|NA|TRBV5-6|TRBJ2-7|TRBD2
CASGRLAGSYEQYF
TGTGCCAGCGGGAGACTAGCGGGTTCCTACGAGCAGTACTTC
>15|NA|TRBV9|TRBJ2-1|TRBD2
CASSRRTSGGDEQFF
TGTGCCAGCAGCAGGCGGACTAGCGGGGGTGATGAGCAGTTCTTC
>12|NA|TRBV28|TRBJ2-7|NA
CASSLPAYEQYF
TGTGCCAGCAGTTTACCGGCCTACGAGCAGTACTTC
>18|NA|TRBV4-1|TRBJ1-5|TRBD1
CASSQDPQQGANNQPQHF
TGCGCCAGCAGCCAAGATCCCCAGCAGGGGGCTAACAATCAGCCCCAGCATTTT
>13|NA|TRBV6-5|TRBJ1-2|NA
CASSSGLLYGYTF
TGTGCCAGCAGTTCGGGACTGCTTTATGGCTACACCTTC
>14|NA|TRBV4-1|TRBJ2-2|NA
CASSPRSNTGELFF
TGCGCCAGCAGCCCCCGGTCGAACACCGGGGAGCTGTTTTTT
>13|NA|TRBV29-1|TRBJ2-3|NA
CSVEAAGTDTQYF
TGCAGCGTTGAGGCTGCGGGGACAGATACGCAGTATTTT
>16|NA|TRBV15|TRBJ1-1|TRBD1
CATFPSTGQGNTEAFF
TGTGCCACCTTCCCCTCGACGGGACAGGGAAACACTGAAGCTTTCTTT